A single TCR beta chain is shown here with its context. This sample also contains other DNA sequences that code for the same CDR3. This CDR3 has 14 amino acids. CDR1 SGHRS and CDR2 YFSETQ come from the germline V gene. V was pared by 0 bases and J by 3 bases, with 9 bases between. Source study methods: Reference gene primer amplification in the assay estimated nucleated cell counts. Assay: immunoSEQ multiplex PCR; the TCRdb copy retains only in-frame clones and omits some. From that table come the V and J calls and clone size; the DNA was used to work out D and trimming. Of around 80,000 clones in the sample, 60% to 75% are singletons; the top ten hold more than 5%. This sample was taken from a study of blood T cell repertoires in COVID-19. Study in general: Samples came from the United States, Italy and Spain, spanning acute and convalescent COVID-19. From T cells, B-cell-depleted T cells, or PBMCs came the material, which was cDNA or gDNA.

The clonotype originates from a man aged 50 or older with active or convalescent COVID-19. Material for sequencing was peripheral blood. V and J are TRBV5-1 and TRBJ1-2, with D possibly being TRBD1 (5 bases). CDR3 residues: CASSLGQGDYGYTF. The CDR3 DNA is TGCGCCAGCAGCTTGGGTCAGGGTGACTATGGCTACACCTTC.